A selection of T cell receptor beta chains follows, all from one sample in a study of control samples from healthy donors and cancer patients. Using immunoSEQ multiplex PCR, the repertoire was profiled, and TCRdb retains in-frame clones only, with some absent. The table has around 110,000 clones, over 90% seen once; the top ten hold roughly 2.5%. The sequencing input was blood. These receptors were taken from a man aged 25 to 45 in good health. The CDR3 runs from the conserved cysteine through the conserved F or W. The D gene is left open where the match is weak. Only some rows state a clone size, as once, few, many or a class for expanded clones.

- | TRBJ1-2 | - | TRBV29-1 | CSVEDRYGYTF | TGCAGCGTAGAGGACAGATATGGCTACACCTTC
- | TRBJ2-1 | TRBD2 | TRBV10-2 | CASSVTSGGVGFF | TGCGCCAGCAGTGTTACTAGCGGGGGAGTAGGGTTCTTC
- | TRBJ1-4 | - | TRBV7-9 | CASSLGAVLEKLFF | TGTGCCAGCAGCTTAGGGGCAGTCCTTGAAAAACTGTTTTTT
- | TRBJ2-1 | - | TRBV6-5 | CASDGGDPYNEQFF | TGTGCCAGTGACGGGGGAGACCCTTACAATGAGCAGTTCTTC
- | TRBJ1-1 | - | TRBV7-9 | CASSLGGLGTEAFF | TGTGCCAGCAGCTTAGGGGGGCTGGGGACTGAAGCTTTCTTT
- | TRBJ1-5 | TRBD1 | TRBV28 | CASSWRDRGSNQPQHF | TGTGCCAGCAGTTGGCGGGACAGAGGAAGCAATCAGCCCCAGCATTTT
- | TRBJ1-4 | - | TRBV28 | CAGSFRGEGTNEKLFF | TGTGCCGGCAGTTTCAGGGGAGAGGGGACTAATGAAAAACTGTTTTTT
- | TRBJ2-5 | - | TRBV5-1 | CASSSNQETQYF | TGCGCCAGCAGCTCTAACCAAGAGACCCAGTACTTC
- | TRBJ1-2 | - | TRBV6-4 | CASSEQGPGYGYTF | TGTGCCAGCAGTGAACAGGGACCCGGGTATGGCTACACCTTC
- | TRBJ2-1 | TRBD1 | TRBV10-3 | CAIRGDSYNEQFF | TGTGCCATCAGGGGGGACAGCTACAATGAGCAGTTCTTC
- | TRBJ1-5 | - | TRBV7-9 | CASSAGDRAGPQHF | TGTGCCAGCAGCGCCGGGGACCGCGCTGGGCCCCAGCATTTT
- | TRBJ1-6 | - | TRBV6-6 | CASSYSDNSPLHF | TGTGCCAGCAGTTACTCGGACAATTCACCCCTCCACTTT
- | TRBJ1-5 | - | TRBV7-6 | CASSLAMGTAINQPQHF | TGTGCCAGCAGCTTAGCCATGGGGACGGCTATCAATCAGCCCCAGCATTTT
- | TRBJ1-2 | - | TRBV30 | CAWQTGFVGYTF | TGTGCCTGGCAGACAGGTTTCGTTGGCTACACCTTC
once | TRBJ2-6 | - | TRBV5-1 | CASRVRGSGANVLTF | TGCGCCAGCAGGGTTCGGGGATCCGGGGCCAACGTCCTGACTTTC
- | TRBJ1-5 | TRBD1 | TRBV24-1 | CATSDSQGRYQPQHF | TGTGCCACCAGTGATTCACAGGGGAGGTATCAGCCCCAGCATTTT
- | TRBJ1-5 | - | TRBV19 | CASAPRPVGNQPQHF | TGTGCCAGTGCCCCGAGACCGGTTGGCAATCAGCCCCAGCATTTT
- | TRBJ1-5 | - | TRBV15 | CATRSTRQRNQPQHF | TGTGCCACCAGATCTACGAGGCAGCGGAATCAGCCCCAGCATTTT
- | TRBJ2-2 | TRBD2 | TRBV5-6 | CASSPRGGEASPGELFF | TGTGCCAGCAGCCCGCGGGGGGGCGAGGCGTCTCCGGGGGAGCTGTTTTTT
- | TRBJ2-1 | TRBD2 | TRBV10-2 | CASSPGLGGGANEQFF | TGCGCCAGCAGCCCGGGACTAGGCGGGGGGGCCAATGAGCAGTTCTTC
- | TRBJ1-5 | - | TRBV18 | CASSPPPGQPQHF | TGTGCCAGCTCACCGCCTCCGGGTCAGCCCCAGCATTTT
- | TRBJ1-1 | - | TRBV11-2 | CASSLDLSWSTEAFF | TGTGCCAGCAGCTTAGATCTAAGCTGGAGCACTGAAGCTTTCTTT
- | TRBJ1-1 | - | TRBV28 | CASARAAGAFF | TGTGCCAGCGCCCGGGCCGCGGGAGCTTTCTTT
- | TRBJ2-1 | TRBD1 | TRBV6-5 | CATNRGNYNEQFF | TGTGCCACCAACAGGGGAAACTACAATGAGCAGTTCTTC